These T cell receptor beta chains were read from a single sample in a study of PD-1 blockade in classical Hodgkin lymphoma. Assay: immunoSEQ multiplex PCR; the TCRdb copy retains only in-frame clones and omits some. The repertoire holds about 89,000 clones, with approximately 90% as singletons. The sample here was peripheral blood mononuclear cells (PBMCs), taken before the fourth cycle of nivolumab. The receptors derive from a human donor with classical Hodgkin lymphoma. The CDR3 runs from the conserved cysteine through the conserved F or W. D genes are given only for firm matches. Some rows have no size entry. The others give once, few or many, or a class for an expanded clone.

V: TRBV19
length: 13
J: TRBJ1-3
size: NA
D: NA
CDR3: CASGGGPGNTIYF
DNA: TGTGCCAGTGGAGGGGGGCCTGGAAACACCATATATTTT

V: TRBV30
length: 13
J: TRBJ1-2
size: once
D: NA
CDR3: CAWSTDSNYGYTF
DNA: TGTGCCTGGAGTACGGACTCTAACTATGGCTACACCTTC

V: TRBV7-3
length: 13
J: TRBJ2-3
size: NA
D: NA
CDR3: CASSSDPADTQYF
DNA: TGTGCCAGCAGCTCGGACCCCGCAGATACGCAGTATTTT

V: TRBV9
length: 17
J: TRBJ2-3
size: once
D: NA
CDR3: CASSAGGLDRGTDTQYF
DNA: TGTGCCAGCAGCGCAGGAGGGCTAGATCGAGGCACAGATACGCAGTATTTT

V: TRBV11-2
length: 15
J: TRBJ1-5
size: NA
D: NA
CDR3: CASSQGPSGNQPQHF
DNA: TGTGCCAGCAGCCAAGGACCTTCGGGCAATCAGCCCCAGCATTTT

V: TRBV10-1
length: 13
J: TRBJ2-1
size: NA
D: NA
CDR3: CASSAGTYNEQFF
DNA: TGCGCCAGCAGCGCCGGGACCTACAATGAGCAGTTCTTC

V: TRBV6-5
length: 13
J: TRBJ2-1
size: NA
D: NA
CDR3: CASRRDPYNEQFF
DNA: TGTGCCAGCAGGCGGGACCCGTACAATGAGCAGTTCTTC

V: TRBV30
length: 15
J: TRBJ2-5
size: NA
D: TRBD2
CDR3: CAWSAGTSGGETQYF
DNA: TGTGCCTGGAGTGCTGGGACTAGCGGGGGTGAGACCCAGTACTTC

V: TRBV19
length: 15
J: TRBJ2-5
size: NA
D: NA
CDR3: CASSIGGGADETQYF
DNA: TGTGCCAGTAGTATAGGCGGAGGGGCGGACGAGACCCAGTACTTC

V: TRBV30
length: 15
J: TRBJ2-1
size: NA
D: NA
CDR3: CAWSDSGLEYNEQFF
DNA: TGTGCCTGGAGTGATAGCGGCCTGGAGTACAATGAGCAGTTCTTC

V: TRBV18
length: 15
J: TRBJ2-7
size: NA
D: NA
CDR3: CASSPRKGLTYEQYF
DNA: TGTGCCAGCTCACCACGCAAGGGCCTGACCTACGAGCAGTACTTC

V: TRBV11-2
length: 15
J: TRBJ2-7
size: NA
D: NA
CDR3: CASSLGTANIYEQYF
DNA: TGTGCCAGCAGCTTAGGGACGGCGAACATCTACGAGCAGTACTTC

V: TRBV16
length: 13
J: TRBJ1-1
size: NA
D: NA
CDR3: CASSQTYPTEAFF
DNA: TGTGCCAGCAGCCAAACCTATCCCACTGAAGCTTTCTTT

V: TRBV5-1
length: 12
J: TRBJ1-1
size: NA
D: NA
CDR3: CASSSGSTEAFF
DNA: TGCGCCAGCAGCTCCGGGAGCACTGAAGCTTTCTTT

V: TRBV5-6
length: 14
J: TRBJ1-2
size: NA
D: TRBD1
CDR3: CASSPGGSNYGYTF
DNA: TGTGCCAGCAGCCCAGGGGGCTCTAACTATGGCTACACCTTC

V: TRBV21-1
length: 16
J: TRBJ2-1
size: NA
D: NA
CDR3: CASKKLAGAAYNEQFF
DNA: TGTGCCAGCAAGAAATTAGCGGGGGCGGCCTACAATGAGCAGTTCTTC

V: TRBV6-5
length: 15
J: TRBJ1-2
size: once
D: NA
CDR3: CASSHTSQESYGYTF
DNA: TGTGCCAGCAGCCACACCTCCCAGGAGAGCTATGGCTACACCTTC

V: TRBV11-2
length: 15
J: TRBJ1-6
size: NA
D: NA
CDR3: CASSQSQGLNSPLHF
DNA: TGTGCCAGCAGCCAGTCGCAGGGCCTAAATTCACCCCTCCACTTT

V: TRBV7-3
length: 17
J: TRBJ2-1
size: NA
D: NA
CDR3: CASSLTFGRYPTNEQFF
DNA: TGTGCCAGCAGCTTAACGTTCGGTAGATATCCTACCAATGAGCAGTTCTTC

V: TRBV9
length: 21
J: TRBJ2-3
size: NA
D: TRBD2
CDR3: CASSVPVRGLAGASSTDTQYF
DNA: TGTGCCAGCAGCGTACCGGTACGGGGACTAGCGGGGGCCTCTAGCACAGATACGCAGTATTTT

V: TRBV6-5
length: 12
J: TRBJ1-2
size: NA
D: NA
CDR3: CASSYEGYAYTF
DNA: TGTGCCAGCAGTTACGAGGGGTATGCCTACACCTTC

V: TRBV7-9
length: 12
J: TRBJ1-1
size: NA
D: NA
CDR3: CASSLGQYEAFF
DNA: TGCGCCAGCAGCCTTGGACAGTACGAAGCTTTCTTT

V: TRBV11-2
length: 14
J: TRBJ2-7
size: NA
D: NA
CDR3: CASSDYWTNYEQYF
DNA: TGTGCCAGCAGCGACTACTGGACTAACTACGAGCAGTACTTC

V: TRBV27
length: 12
J: TRBJ2-3
size: NA
D: NA
CDR3: CASGLSTDTQYF
DNA: TGTGCCAGCGGACTATCCACAGATACGCAGTATTTT

V: TRBV4-3
length: 15
J: TRBJ2-2
size: NA
D: NA
CDR3: CASSQGRANAGELFF
DNA: TGCGCCAGCAGCCAAGGCAGGGCAAACGCCGGGGAGCTGTTTTTT

V: TRBV10-3
length: 14
J: TRBJ1-2
size: NA
D: NA
CDR3: CAINTGEDLNGYTF
DNA: TGTGCCATCAATACGGGAGAGGATTTGAATGGCTACACCTTC

V: TRBV15
length: 13
J: TRBJ1-2
size: NA
D: NA
CDR3: CATSIGSQGGYTF
DNA: TGTGCCACCAGCATAGGCAGCCAAGGGGGCTACACCTTC

V: TRBV10-3
length: 16
J: TRBJ1-3
size: NA
D: TRBD1
CDR3: CAISDRTGGTGNTIYF
DNA: TGTGCCATCAGTGACAGGACAGGAGGCACTGGAAACACCATATATTTT

V: TRBV9
length: 14
J: TRBJ2-7
size: NA
D: TRBD1
CDR3: CASGRTGGSYEQYF
DNA: TGTGCCAGCGGCAGGACAGGGGGCTCGTACGAGCAGTACTTC

V: TRBV6-5
length: 13
J: TRBJ1-1
size: NA
D: NA
CDR3: CASIGAPHTEAFF
DNA: TGTGCCAGCATCGGGGCACCCCACACTGAAGCTTTCTTT

V: TRBV18
length: 12
J: TRBJ2-7
size: once
D: NA
CDR3: CASSPQVLEQYF
DNA: TGTGCCAGCTCACCCCAGGTTCTCGAGCAGTACTTC

V: TRBV11-2
length: 16
J: TRBJ1-1
size: few
D: NA
CDR3: CASSSLVGERGAGSFF
DNA: TGTGCCAGCAGCTCTCTTGTGGGGGAGCGGGGGGCTGGTTCTTTCTTT